This T cell receptor (beta chain) came from a study of blood T cell repertoires in COVID-19. This clone was found once. Per the germline V gene, CDR1 is SGDLS and CDR2 is YYNGEE. V shed 7 bases and J shed 8 bases, with 18 bases lying between them. This CDR3 is built from 14 residues. TCRdb keeps only in-frame clones here, not all; method: immunoSEQ multiplex PCR. The data hold 200,000 to 250,000 clones, with 86% observed a single time. The chain recombines TRBV9 with TRBJ1-4; weak D call: TRBD1 (6 bases). The receptor comes from a woman aged 40 to 55 with acute COVID-19. Sequenced input: PBMCs or T cells enriched from blood (not recorded which). The CDR3 protein is CASSPGGGGEKLFF. Here the CDR3 DNA reads TGTGCCAGCTCCCCGGGGGGGGGCGGAGAAAAACTGTTTTTT.